This T cell receptor beta chain was captured in a study of T cells in Graves' hyperthyroidism and ophthalmopathy. Findings and caveats of the study: Ophthalmopathy, as predicted by the model, came a median approximately 6.5 months after the prediction. Blood shared most expanded thyroid clonotypes above 0.001.

The CDR3 has 14 residues. After removal of 4 bases from V and 5 bases from J, the junction contained 6 bases not matched to a gene. Per the germline V gene, CDR1 is SGHRS and CDR2 is YFSETQ. Not enrolled were patients with uncontrolled infection, other autoimmune disease, pregnancy or lactation. On this clonotype itself: The antigen is unknown.

The TCR beta CDR3 regions underwent amplification using RNA transcripts as the source. The TCR CDR3 was amplified in a first-round RT-PCR using the HTBI primer set. One entry per CDR3 protein results from TCRdb running MiXCR on the multiplex PCR reads. The table has 600,000 to 700,000 distinct CDR3 sequences, less than 45% seen once. The sample comprised peripheral blood or thyroid tissue (not recorded which). This receptor was taken from an adult man with Graves' disease, either hyperthyroidism or ophthalmopathy (not recorded which). This chain links TRBV5-1 with TRBJ1-1, with 9 bases lining up with TRBD1. CDR3 nucleotides: TGCGCCAGCAGCCAACAGGGGGCGGAAACTGAAGCTTTCTTT. This encodes CASSQQGAETEAFF.